This T cell receptor beta chain originates from a study of T cells after yellow fever vaccination. Study observations and caveats: Weaker overall was a secondary response that nonetheless peaked faster, on day 5 versus 15.

Germline assignment: CDR1 SGHRS and CDR2 YFSETQ. The V and J ends lost 4 bases and 8 bases, in that order; junction bases with no gene match: 12. The CDR3 is made up of 15 amino acids. Details on this clonotype: Antigen: not known.

TCRdb re-analysed the 5' RACE reads in MiXCR, keeping a single row per CDR3 protein. The sample holds 350,000 to 550,000 distinct CDR3 sequences, around 19% seen once. The sequenced sample was PBMCs, obtained before the yellow fever booster vaccination. This receptor was obtained from a man younger than 30 who received the YFV17D yellow fever vaccine. This chain links TRBV5-1 with TRBJ1-2; 9 positions agree with TRBD1. Written as DNA, the CDR3 is TGCGCCAGCAGCCCATCCCCCGGGACAGGGACCGGCTACACCTTC. Residues: CASSPSPGTGTGYTF. Full variable domain (outside the CDR3, taken from reference TRBV5-1 and TRBJ1-2): KAGVTQTPRYLIKTRGQQVTLSCSPISGHRSVSWYQQTPGQGLQFLFEYFSETQRNKGNFPGRFSGRQFSNSRSEMNVSTLELGDSALYLCASSPSPGTGTGYTFGSGTRLTVV.